The present T cell receptor (beta chain) was sequenced within a study of T cell repertoires in cytomegalovirus infection (dated by TCRdb to about 2019). Describing the broader study: The HLA type of each donor mattered for the analysis, because public TCR beta signatures pointed to carriage of CMV infection along with the matching HLA type.

The V and J ends are trimmed by 3 bases and 0 bases, leaving 12 bases between them. The CDR3 measures 16 amino acids from cysteine to phenylalanine. The read is trimmed to its CDR3 DNA, 48 bases read in frame from base 1. The table lists this clonotype with many counts. Its antigen target is currently unknown. The record has no base qualities; no much larger clone is one base away. The listed sequencing device is Illumina HiSeq 1500. TCRdb handled the public reads itself, with Q25 trimming in fastp and clone calling in MiXCR, and kept productive beta chains. Rows with one shared CDR3 protein collapse into an entry with the most common genes and DNA. This sample is represented by 270,000 or so distinct CDR3 sequences; about a sixth of them were singletons. The ten largest account for about 45% of the sample. Study-wide findings and limitations: In both this cohort and an independent cohort of several hundred donors, the cumulative frequency of public TCR beta family members distinguished carriers of CMV infection plus the relevant HLA type. The ex vivo response was dominated by HLA-C-restricted CMV-specific TCR beta clonotypes, which also provided the single most frequent clonotype in two of eight donors.

The clonotype was recovered from a human donor in good health (CMV status not recorded). Some clones in this sample may be carry-over from other donors' samples. Recombination linked TRBV12-3 or TRBV12-4 to TRBJ2-4; TRBD1 is a weak D gene call, 5 bases matching. Sequenced input: CD8+ T cells from PBMCs. The DNA sequence is given as TGTGCCAGCAGTTTGGGGCCACCTCTAGCCAAAAACATTCAGTACTTC. Translated, it reads CASSLGPPLAKNIQYF.